This paragraph reports one TCR beta chain. Generated by immunoSEQ multiplex PCR, the TCRdb table keeps only in-frame clones and is missing some. The sample includes about 690,000 clones, around 91% of them seen just once. This entry is derived from a study of shared clonotypes between healthy human individuals. Donors were Caucasian adults residing in Nashville, Tennessee, USA. The V end lost 3 bases, the J end lost 0 bases, and 12 bases lay between the germline ends. Germline CDR1 reads SGDLS; CDR2 reads YYNGEE. The CDR3 runs to 16 residues. The specimen sequenced was memory CD8+ T cells from PBMCs. Subset denoted: CD45RO+ cells pooled with CCR7-negative TemRA cells. The TCR comes from a man aged 18 to 35 in good health. Some clones in this sample may be carry-over from other donors' samples. The chain carries TRBV9 and TRBJ1-4; TRBD1 is a possible D gene (5 bases). The chain's CDR3 is CASSASRAATNEKLFF. The CDR3 nucleotides are TGTGCCAGCAGCGCCTCCAGGGCTGCAACTAATGAAAAACTGTTTTTT.